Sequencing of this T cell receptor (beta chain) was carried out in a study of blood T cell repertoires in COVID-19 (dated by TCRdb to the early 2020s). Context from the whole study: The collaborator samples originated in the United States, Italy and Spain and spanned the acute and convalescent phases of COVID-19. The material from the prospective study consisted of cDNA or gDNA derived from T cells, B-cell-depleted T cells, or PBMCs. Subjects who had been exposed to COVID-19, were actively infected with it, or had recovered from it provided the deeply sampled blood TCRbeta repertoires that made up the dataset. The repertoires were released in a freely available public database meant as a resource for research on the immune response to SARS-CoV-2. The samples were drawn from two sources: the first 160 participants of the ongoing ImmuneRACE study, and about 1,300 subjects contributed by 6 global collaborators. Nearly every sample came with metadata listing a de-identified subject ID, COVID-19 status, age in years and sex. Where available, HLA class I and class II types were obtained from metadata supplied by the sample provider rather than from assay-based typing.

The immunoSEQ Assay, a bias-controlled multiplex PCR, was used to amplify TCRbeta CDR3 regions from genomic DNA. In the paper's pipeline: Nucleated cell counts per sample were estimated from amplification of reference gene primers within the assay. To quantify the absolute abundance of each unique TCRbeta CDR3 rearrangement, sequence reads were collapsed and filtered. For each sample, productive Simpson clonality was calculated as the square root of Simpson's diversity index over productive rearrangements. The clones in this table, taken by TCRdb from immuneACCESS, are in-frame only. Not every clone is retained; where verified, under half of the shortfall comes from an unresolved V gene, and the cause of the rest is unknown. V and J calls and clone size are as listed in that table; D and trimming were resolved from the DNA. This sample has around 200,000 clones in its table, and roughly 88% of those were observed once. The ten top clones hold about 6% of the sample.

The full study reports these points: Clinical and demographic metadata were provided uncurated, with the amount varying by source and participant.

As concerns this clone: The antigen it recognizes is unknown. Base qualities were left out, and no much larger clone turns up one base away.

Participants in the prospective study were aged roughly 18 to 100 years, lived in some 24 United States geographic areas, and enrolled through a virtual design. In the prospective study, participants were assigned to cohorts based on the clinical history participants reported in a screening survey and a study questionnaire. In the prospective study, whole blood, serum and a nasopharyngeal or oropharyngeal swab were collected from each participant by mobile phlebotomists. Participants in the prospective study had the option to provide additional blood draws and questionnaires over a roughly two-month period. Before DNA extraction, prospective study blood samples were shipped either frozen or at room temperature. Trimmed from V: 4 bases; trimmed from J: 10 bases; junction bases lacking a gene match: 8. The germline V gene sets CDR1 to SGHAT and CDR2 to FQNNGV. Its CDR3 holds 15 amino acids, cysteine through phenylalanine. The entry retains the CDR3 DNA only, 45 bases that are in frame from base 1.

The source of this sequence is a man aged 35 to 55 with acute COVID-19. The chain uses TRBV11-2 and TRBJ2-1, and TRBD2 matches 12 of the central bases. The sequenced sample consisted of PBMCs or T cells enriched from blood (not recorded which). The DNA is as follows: TGTGCCAGCAGCTCTCGGACTAGCGGGATCTGGGAGCAGTTCTTC. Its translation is CASSSRTSGIWEQFF.